This TCR beta chain is drawn from a study of shared clonotypes between healthy human individuals. This clone was picked up one time. The data were produced by immunoSEQ multiplex PCR, yet TCRdb's version contains in-frame clones alone and is incomplete. In the table there are more than 2 million clones, 95% of which are singletons. Trimming took off 4 bases at V and 6 bases at J, with 16 bases between the two ends. This CDR3 has 14 amino acids. Germline V gene data show CDR1 as LGHNT and CDR2 as FRNRAP. The chain has TRBV12-5 and TRBJ2-7; unclear D gene. Sample: naive CD4+ T cells sorted from blood. Subset: CD45RA+ positively selected. The source of this sequence is a man in his late teens or twenties in good health. CDR3: CASGSHLRGGEQYF. The CDR3 nucleotides are TGTGCTAGTGGTTCCCACCTGCGCGGTGGCGAGCAGTACTTC.